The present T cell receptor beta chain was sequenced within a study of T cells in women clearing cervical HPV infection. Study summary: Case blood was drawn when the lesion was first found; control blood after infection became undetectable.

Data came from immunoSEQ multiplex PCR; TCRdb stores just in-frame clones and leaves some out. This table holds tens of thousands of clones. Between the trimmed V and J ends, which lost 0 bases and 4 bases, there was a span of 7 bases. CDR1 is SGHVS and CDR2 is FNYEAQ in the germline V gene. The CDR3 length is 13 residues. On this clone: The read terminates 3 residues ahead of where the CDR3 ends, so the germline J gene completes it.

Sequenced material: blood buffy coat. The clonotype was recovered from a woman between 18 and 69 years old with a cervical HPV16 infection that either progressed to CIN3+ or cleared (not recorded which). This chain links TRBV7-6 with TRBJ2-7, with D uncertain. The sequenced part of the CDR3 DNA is TGTGCCAGCAGCTTAGCAAAGGGTTACGAG. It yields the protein CASSLAKGYE. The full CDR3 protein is CASSLAKGYEQYF. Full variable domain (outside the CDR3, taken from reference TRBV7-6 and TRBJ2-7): GAGVSQSPRYKVTKRGQDVALRCDPISGHVSLYWYRQALGQGPEFLTYFNYEAQQDKSGLPNDRFSAERPEGSISTLTIQRTEQRDSAMYRCASSLAKGYEQYFGPGTRLTVT.